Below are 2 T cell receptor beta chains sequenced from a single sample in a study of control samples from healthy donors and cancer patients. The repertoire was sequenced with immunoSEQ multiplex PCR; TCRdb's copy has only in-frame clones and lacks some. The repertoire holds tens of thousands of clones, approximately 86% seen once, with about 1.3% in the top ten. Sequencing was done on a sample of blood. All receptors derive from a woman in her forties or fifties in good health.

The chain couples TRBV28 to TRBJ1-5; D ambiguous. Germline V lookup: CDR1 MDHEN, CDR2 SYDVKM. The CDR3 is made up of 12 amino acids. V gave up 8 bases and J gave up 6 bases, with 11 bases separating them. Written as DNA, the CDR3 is TGTGCCAGCTCCGTACATGGTCAGCCCCAGCATTTT. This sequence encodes CASSVHGQPQHF.

CDR3 region: CASSQGRGQNTEAFF. The DNA of the CDR3 is TGTGCCAGCAGCCAAGGACGGGGACAGAACACTGAAGCTTTCTTT. The rearrangement joins TRBV14 to TRBJ1-1; D may be TRBD1 (6 bases). Trimming shortened V by 1 base and J by 1 base, and 10 bases separated the two germline ends. CDR3 size: 15 residues. Germline V gene data show CDR1 as SGHDN and CDR2 as FVKESK.